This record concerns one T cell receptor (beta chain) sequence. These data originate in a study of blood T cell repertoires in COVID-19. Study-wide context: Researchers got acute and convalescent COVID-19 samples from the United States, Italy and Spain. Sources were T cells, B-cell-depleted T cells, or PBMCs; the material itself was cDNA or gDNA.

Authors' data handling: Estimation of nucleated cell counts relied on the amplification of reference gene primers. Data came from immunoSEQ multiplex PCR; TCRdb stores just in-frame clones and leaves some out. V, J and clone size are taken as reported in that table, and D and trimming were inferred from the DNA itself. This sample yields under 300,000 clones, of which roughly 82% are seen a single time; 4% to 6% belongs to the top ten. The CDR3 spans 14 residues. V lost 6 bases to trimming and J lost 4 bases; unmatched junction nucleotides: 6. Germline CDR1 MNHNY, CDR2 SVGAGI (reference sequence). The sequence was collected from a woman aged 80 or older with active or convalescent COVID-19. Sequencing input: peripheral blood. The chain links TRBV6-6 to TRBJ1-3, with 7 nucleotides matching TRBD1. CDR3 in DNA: TGTGCCAGCAGGCCTACAGGGGAAGGAAACACCATATATTTT. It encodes CASRPTGEGNTIYF.